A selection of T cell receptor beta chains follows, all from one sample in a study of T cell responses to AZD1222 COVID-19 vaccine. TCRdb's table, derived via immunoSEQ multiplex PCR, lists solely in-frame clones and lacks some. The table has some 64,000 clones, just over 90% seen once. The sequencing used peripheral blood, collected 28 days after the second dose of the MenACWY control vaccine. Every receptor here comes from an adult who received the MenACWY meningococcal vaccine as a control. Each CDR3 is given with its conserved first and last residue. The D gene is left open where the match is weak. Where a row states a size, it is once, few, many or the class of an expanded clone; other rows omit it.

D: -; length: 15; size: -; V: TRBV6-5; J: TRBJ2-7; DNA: TGTGCCAGCAGTTACTCGACCGTGTCGGGCTACGAGCAGTACTTC; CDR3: CASSYSTVSGYEQYF
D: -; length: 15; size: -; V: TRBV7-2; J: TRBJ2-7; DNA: TGTGCCAGCAGCGAACAGGCCCTCCCAGTCTACGAGCAGTACTTC; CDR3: CASSEQALPVYEQYF
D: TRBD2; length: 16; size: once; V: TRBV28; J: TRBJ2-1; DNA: TGTGCCAGCAGTCCCCTAGCGGGAGTGGGTTACAATGAGCAGTTCTTC; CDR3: CASSPLAGVGYNEQFF
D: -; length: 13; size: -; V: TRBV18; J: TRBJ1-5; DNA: TGTGCCAGCTCACCTGACGGCAATCAGCCCCAGCATTTT; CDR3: CASSPDGNQPQHF
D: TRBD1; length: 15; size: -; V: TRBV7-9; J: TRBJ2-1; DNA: TGTGCCAGCAGCTTGAGACAGGGCTCCTACAATGAGCAGTTCTTC; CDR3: CASSLRQGSYNEQFF
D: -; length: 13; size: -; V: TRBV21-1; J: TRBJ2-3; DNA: TGTGCCAGCAGCCCTCAGAGGCCCCATACGCAGTATTTT; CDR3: CASSPQRPHTQYF
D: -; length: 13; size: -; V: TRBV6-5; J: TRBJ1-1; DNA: TGTGCCAGCAGTCCCCACCCTTATACTGAAGCTTTCTTT; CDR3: CASSPHPYTEAFF
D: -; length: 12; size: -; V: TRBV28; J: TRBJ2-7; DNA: TGTGCCAGCAGTTTGGCCAGGAACGAGCAGTACTTC; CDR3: CASSLARNEQYF
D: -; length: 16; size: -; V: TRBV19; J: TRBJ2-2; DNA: TGTGCCAGTAGGAAAAATGACAGGCTGAACACCGGGGAGCTGTTTTTT; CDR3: CASRKNDRLNTGELFF
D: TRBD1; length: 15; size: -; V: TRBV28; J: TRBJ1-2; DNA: TGTGCCAGCAGTTTAATTGGGACAGGGGGTTTCGGCTACACCTTC; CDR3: CASSLIGTGGFGYTF
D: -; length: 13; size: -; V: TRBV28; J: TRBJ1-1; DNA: TGTGCCAGCAGTTTGGCGAGGAACACTGAAGCTTTCTTT; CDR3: CASSLARNTEAFF
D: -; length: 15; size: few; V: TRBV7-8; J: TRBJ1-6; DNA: TGTGCCAGCAGCTTCGGGCAATCCTATAATTCACCCCTCCACTTT; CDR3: CASSFGQSYNSPLHF
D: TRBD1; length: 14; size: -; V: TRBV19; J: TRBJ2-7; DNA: TGTGCCAGTACCCGGGACAGAAACTCCTACGAGCAGTACTTC; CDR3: CASTRDRNSYEQYF
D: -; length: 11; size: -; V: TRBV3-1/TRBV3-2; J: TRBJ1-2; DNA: TGTGCCACCCGGAGGGGCTATGGCTACACCTTC; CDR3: CATRRGYGYTF
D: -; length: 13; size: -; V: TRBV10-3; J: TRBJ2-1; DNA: TGTGCCATCAGTGGTCCAGGGCACAATGAGCAGTTCTTC; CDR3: CAISGPGHNEQFF
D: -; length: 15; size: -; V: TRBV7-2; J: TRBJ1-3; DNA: TGTGCCAGCAGCCCCGCCCCAGGGAGCCTAAACACCATATATTTT; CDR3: CASSPAPGSLNTIYF
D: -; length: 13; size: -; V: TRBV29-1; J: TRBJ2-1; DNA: TGCAGCGTAGCTCGGGACTGGCGCGGGGAGCAGTTCTTC; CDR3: CSVARDWRGEQFF
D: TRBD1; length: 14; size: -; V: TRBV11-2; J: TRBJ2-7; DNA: TGTGCCAGCAGCCCACTGACAGGGTCCAGGGAGCAGTACTTC; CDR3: CASSPLTGSREQYF
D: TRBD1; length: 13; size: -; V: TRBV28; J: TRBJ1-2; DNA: TGTGCCAGCAGGCGAGGGACAGAAAATGGCTACACCTTC; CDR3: CASRRGTENGYTF
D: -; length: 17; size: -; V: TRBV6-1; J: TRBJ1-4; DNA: TGTGCCAGCAGTGAAGGGGTTGCGGGAATATCTAATGAAAAACTGTTTTTT; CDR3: CASSEGVAGISNEKLFF
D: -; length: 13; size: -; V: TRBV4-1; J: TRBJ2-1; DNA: TGCGCCAGCAGTCCCCCTAGGGACAATGAGCAGTTCTTC; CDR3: CASSPPRDNEQFF
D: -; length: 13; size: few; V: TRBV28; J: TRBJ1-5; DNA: TGTGCCAGCAGTTTAGGCAGCAATCAGCCCCAGCATTTT; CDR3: CASSLGSNQPQHF
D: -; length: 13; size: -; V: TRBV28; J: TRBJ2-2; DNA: TGTGCCAGCAGTTTGGAGTGGGCCGGGGAGCTGTTTTTT; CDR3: CASSLEWAGELFF
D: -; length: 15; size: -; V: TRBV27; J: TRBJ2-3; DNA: TGTGCCAGCAGTTTATCGGGATCCTCCGCAGATACGCAGTATTTT; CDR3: CASSLSGSSADTQYF
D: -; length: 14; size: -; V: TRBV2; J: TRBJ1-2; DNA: TGTGCCAGCAGTGAAGTGAGCGGGAACTATGGCTACACCTTC; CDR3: CASSEVSGNYGYTF